This T cell receptor (beta chain) originates from a study of T cell clonotyping in hematopoietic cell transplantation. Study outcomes and limitations: Cells were unsorted, so CD4 and CD8 contributions were not separated. At the given depth, recipient repertoires were over 97% de novo clonotypes.

This CDR3 is 14 amino acids long. V was trimmed by 7 bases and J by 4 bases, leaving 16 bases between them. Germline V gene data show CDR1 as MNHNS and CDR2 as SASEGT. Samples: about 28 days before transplant, then days 30, 100 and 180 after. In this sample, this clone turned up a few times. The antigen remains undetermined. Sequencing used immunoSEQ multiplex PCR; TCRdb keeps in-frame clones, though not all of them. The profile shows over 8,500 clones, approximately 49% of them singletons. The sequencing used PBMCs, collected 30 days after allogeneic stem cell transplant. The chain couples TRBV6-1 to TRBJ1-2; D possibly corresponds to TRBD1 (6 bases). This clonotype was obtained from a male patient aged 45 to 59 who had an allogeneic stem cell transplant from an unrelated donor, so the T cells may come from the graft donor. Some clones in this sample may be carry-over from other donors' samples. CDR3 sequence reads: CASTTVRDIYGYTF. The CDR3 DNA reads TGTGCCAGCACCACAGTAAGGGACATCTATGGCTACACCTTC.